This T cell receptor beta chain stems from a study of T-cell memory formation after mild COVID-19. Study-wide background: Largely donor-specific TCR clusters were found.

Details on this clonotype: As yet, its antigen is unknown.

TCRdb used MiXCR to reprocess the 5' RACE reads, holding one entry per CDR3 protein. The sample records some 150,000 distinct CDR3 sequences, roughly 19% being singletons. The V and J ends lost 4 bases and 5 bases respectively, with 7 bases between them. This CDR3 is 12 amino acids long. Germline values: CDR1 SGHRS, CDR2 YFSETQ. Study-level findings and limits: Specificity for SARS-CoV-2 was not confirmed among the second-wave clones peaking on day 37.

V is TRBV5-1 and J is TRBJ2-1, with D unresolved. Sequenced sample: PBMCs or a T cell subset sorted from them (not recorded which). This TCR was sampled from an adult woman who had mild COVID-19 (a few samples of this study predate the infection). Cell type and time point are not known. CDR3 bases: TGCGCCAGCAGCGCCTACGACAATGAGCAGTTCTTC. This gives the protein CASSAYDNEQFF.